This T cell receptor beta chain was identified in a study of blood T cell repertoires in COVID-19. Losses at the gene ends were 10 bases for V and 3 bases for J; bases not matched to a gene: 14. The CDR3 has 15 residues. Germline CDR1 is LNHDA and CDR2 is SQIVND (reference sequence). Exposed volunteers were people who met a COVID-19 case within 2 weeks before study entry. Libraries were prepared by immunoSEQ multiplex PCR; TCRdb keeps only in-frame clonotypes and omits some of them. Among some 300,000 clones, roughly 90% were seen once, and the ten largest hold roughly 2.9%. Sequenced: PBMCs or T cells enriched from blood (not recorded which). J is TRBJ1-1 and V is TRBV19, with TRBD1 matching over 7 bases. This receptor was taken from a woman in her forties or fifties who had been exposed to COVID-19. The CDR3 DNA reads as TGTGCCACCCATGACCGACAGCAGGGGGACACTGAAGCTTTCTTT. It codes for CATHDRQQGDTEAFF.